Listed here are 21 T cell receptor beta chains from one sample, sequenced in a study of blood T cell repertoires in COVID-19. Assay: immunoSEQ multiplex PCR; the TCRdb copy retains only in-frame clones and omits some. The data hold 100,000 or so clones, with just under 95% observed a single time. The sample was peripheral blood. These receptors were obtained from a man between 65 and 80 years old with acute or convalescent COVID-19.

The chain links TRBV19 to TRBJ1-4; possibly TRBD1 for D (6 bases). The CDR3 covers 15 residues. CDR1 is LNHDA, CDR2 SQIVND, per germline (reference sequence). V lost 3 bases, J lost 5 bases, and 13 bases lay in between. In DNA, the CDR3 is TGTGCCAGTAGTATTGGGGGGGGCCGGAATGAAAAACTGTTTTTT. This translates into CASSIGGGRNEKLFF.

This clone was observed once. V is TRBV27 and J is TRBJ2-1; 7 bases agree with TRBD2. Unmatched junction bases numbered 6, after V lost 4 bases and J lost 6 bases. CDR1 and CDR2 from the germline V gene are MNHEY and SMNVEV (reference sequence). This CDR3 has 14 amino acids. The chain's CDR3 is CASSSQRGINEQFF. CDR3 in DNA: TGTGCCAGCAGTTCCCAGCGGGGAATCAATGAGCAGTTCTTC.

The rearrangement joins TRBV24-1 to TRBJ2-2; TRBD1 matches at 8 bases. The CDR3 has 15 amino acids. The germline V gene has CDR1 KGHDR and CDR2 SFDVKD. V dropped 7 bases and J dropped 1; count of bases not matched to a gene: 4. CDR3 in amino acids: CATSAGTGNTGELFF. The CDR3 bases are TGTGCCACCAGCGCCGGGACAGGGAACACCGGGGAGCTGTTTTTT.

The gene calls are TRBV11-2 and TRBJ2-3; D is unclear. Germline values: CDR1 SGHAT, CDR2 FQNNGV. The CDR3 runs 18 residues. V lost 0 bases to trimming and J lost 2 bases, with 18 bases between them. CDR3 sequence: CASSLDSRVGSLTDTQYF. The CDR3 region has the DNA TGTGCCAGCAGCTTAGATTCACGAGTGGGCTCCCTCACAGATACGCAGTATTTT.

The chain uses TRBV29-1 and TRBJ2-1; 8 nucleotides align to TRBD1. Losses at the gene ends were 6 bases for V and 1 base for J; bases not matched to a gene: 2. The CDR3 covers 13 residues. Germline V gene lookup returns CDR1 SQVTM and CDR2 ANQGSEA. The CDR3 nucleotides read TGCAGCGTGGACAGGGAGTCCTACAATGAGCAGTTCTTC. It specifies CSVDRESYNEQFF.

This chain joins TRBV28 and TRBJ2-3; possibly TRBD2 for D (5 bases). This CDR3 contains 17 residues. V was clipped by 3 bases and J by 6 bases, with 22 bases between them. Germline values: CDR1 MDHEN, CDR2 SYDVKM. This CDR3 is CASSLVGAREPTDTQYF. The CDR3 coding sequence is TGTGCCAGCAGTTTGGTGGGAGCCCGAGAGCCCACCGATACGCAGTATTTT.

The CDR3 nucleotides read TGTGCCAGCAGCTTGGCTCCTAGCGGGGATGATACGCAGTATTTT. Protein sequence: CASSLAPSGDDTQYF. J is TRBJ2-3 and V is TRBV5-5; 9 nucleotides agree with TRBD2. Germline V gives CDR1 SGHKS, CDR2 YYEKEE (reference sequence). The CDR3 consists of 15 residues. The J segment lost 6 bases and the V segment lost 0 bases, leaving 5 bases of the junction unmatched.

V is TRBV12-5 and J is TRBJ2-2; D perhaps matches TRBD1 (6 bases). Germline assignment: CDR1 LGHNT and CDR2 FRNRAP. The CDR3 sequence is 20 residues long. Trimming took 0 bases from V and 5 from J, leaving 25 bases between them. The chain's CDR3 is CASGLVLGSGGQGWTGELFF. The CDR3 region has the DNA TGTGCTAGTGGTTTGGTACTGGGGTCTGGAGGTCAGGGGTGGACCGGGGAGCTGTTTTTT. The entire variable domain, with the rest obtained from reference TRBV12-5 and TRBJ2-2, is as follows: DARVTQTPRHKVTEMGQEVTMRCQPILGHNTVFWYRQTMMQGLELLAYFRNRAPLDDSGMPKDRFSAEMPDATLATLKIQPSEPRDSAVYFCASGLVLGSGGQGWTGELFFGEGSRLTVL.

This clone was observed a handful of times. The rearrangement links TRBV15 to TRBJ2-7, with TRBD1 matching over 7 bases. The germline gives CDR1 LNHNV, CDR2 YYDKDF (reference sequence). The junction had 5 bases not matched to a gene; V was cut back by 3 bases and J by 3 bases. The CDR3 extends over 14 amino acids. The CDR3 is CATSSHRDSYEQYF. The CDR3 bases are TGTGCCACCAGCAGCCATCGGGACAGCTACGAGCAGTACTTC.

This chain uses TRBV3-1 (or the pseudogene TRBV3-2) with TRBJ2-7; the match to TRBD2 covers 9 bases. The CDR3 totals 16 residues. Germline trimming cut 0 bases from V and 5 bases from J; bases unmatched to any gene: 8. Germline V CDR1 and CDR2: LGHDT, YNNKEL (reference sequence). The CDR3 loop reads CASSQDLSGRMHEQYF. The DNA of the CDR3 is TGTGCCAGCAGCCAAGATTTGAGCGGGAGGATGCACGAGCAGTACTTC.

This chain links TRBV3-1 (or the pseudogene TRBV3-2) with TRBJ1-2, with D possibly TRBD1 on 6 matching bases. The CDR3 extends over 16 amino acids. V lost 2 bases and J lost 4, with 17 bases in between. The germline V gene has CDR1 LGHDT and CDR2 YNNKEL (reference sequence). In DNA, the CDR3 is TGTGCCAGCAGCCAACGGGGGGCCGGTGTGGTCTATGGCTACACCTTC. This sequence encodes CASSQRGAGVVYGYTF.

This clone was seen just once. This rearrangement joins TRBV11-2 to TRBJ2-5; a weak D match, TRBD1 (5 bases). The CDR3 is 14 amino acids. Germline loops: CDR1 SGHAT, CDR2 FQNNGV. The V end was cut by 3 bases, the J end by 7 bases, with 15 bases between. The CDR3 DNA sequence: TGTGCCAGCAGCTTGCTGGCAGGGCCAACGACCCAGTACTTC. Translating gives CASSLLAGPTTQYF.

This chain links TRBV29-1 with TRBJ2-3, with 10 bases identical to TRBD2. CDR3 length: 15 residues. The germline CDR1 and CDR2 sequences are SQVTM and ANQGSEA. V was pared by 4 bases and J by 4 bases, with 8 bases of the junction left unmatched. The CDR3 sequence is CSVALAGVRADTQYF. CDR3 bases: TGCAGCGTTGCGCTAGCGGGAGTTAGGGCAGATACGCAGTATTTT.

The chain carries TRBV13 and TRBJ2-3, with D perhaps matching TRBD2 (5 bases). CDR3 size: 15 residues. Germline V gives CDR1 PRHDT, CDR2 FYEKMQ (reference sequence). V dropped 0 bases and J dropped 4 bases, with 11 bases sitting between them. CDR3 amino acids: CASSLGSRRADTQYF. The CDR3 DNA reads as TGTGCCAGCAGCTTAGGCTCCAGGCGGGCAGATACGCAGTATTTT.

The gene calls are TRBV11-3 and TRBJ1-2; D is undetermined. CDR3 length equals 14 residues. Trimming shortened V by 1 base and J by 4 bases, and 10 bases separated the two germline ends. The germline CDR1 and CDR2 sequences are SGHNT and YENEEA. CDR3 protein: CASSLGREIYGYTF. The DNA for the CDR3 is TGTGCCAGCAGCTTAGGGCGGGAAATCTATGGCTACACCTTC.

The chain couples TRBV7-9 to TRBJ2-1, with 7 bases that match TRBD2. This CDR3 has 15 amino acids. V shed 4 bases, J shed 7 bases, and the junction held 10 bases outside the gene matches. Germline assignment: CDR1 SEHNR and CDR2 FQNEAQ (reference sequence). CDR3 coding DNA: TGTGCCAGCAGCTCCCTTGGACTAGTTACAAATGAGCAGTTCTTC. Protein: CASSSLGLVTNEQFF.

The V call is TRBV5-6, the J call TRBJ2-1; TRBD1 might be the D (5 bases). Trimming left V 4 bases short and J 3 bases short, with 11 bases between. The CDR3 spans 14 residues. In germline, CDR1 is SGHDT, CDR2 YYEEEE. This CDR3 reads CASSTQGFYNEQFF. The CDR3 coding sequence is TGTGCCAGCAGCACCCAGGGTTTCTACAATGAGCAGTTCTTC. Supplemented by reference TRBV5-6 and TRBJ2-1, the full variable domain reads DAGVTQSPTHLIKTRGQQVTLRCSPKSGHDTVSWYQQALGQGPQFIFQYYEEEERQRGNFPDRFSGHQFPNYSSELNVNALLLGDSALYLCASSTQGFYNEQFFGPGTRLTVL.

The chain couples TRBV7-8 to TRBJ2-1, with TRBD2 identical over 7 bases. The V gene's germline CDR1 is SGHVS and CDR2 FQNEAQ. The CDR3 length is 15 residues. V shed 3 bases and J 5 bases; nucleotides not matched to a gene: 7. This CDR3 reads CASSFGDYLNNEQFF. The DNA for the CDR3 is TGTGCCAGCAGCTTTGGGGACTACCTTAACAATGAGCAGTTCTTC.

The chain is built from TRBV18 and TRBJ2-6, with D unclear. The CDR3 extends over 14 amino acids. CDR1 and CDR2 (germline): KGHSH, LQKENI. Deletions cut 3 bases from V and 0 bases from J, with 3 bases between. For the CDR3, the DNA is TGTGCCAGCTCACCCCTCTCTGGGGCCAACGTCCTGACTTTC. It yields the protein CASSPLSGANVLTF.

The gene calls are TRBV2 and TRBJ2-7, with 8 bases lining up with TRBD1. The V gene's germline CDR1 is SNHLY and CDR2 FYNNEI. V dropped 6 bases and J dropped 1; count of bases not matched to a gene: 11. The CDR3 is 16 amino acids. The CDR3 here is CASRGQDRVGSYEQYF. Here the CDR3 DNA reads TGTGCCAGCAGAGGTCAGGACAGGGTGGGATCCTACGAGCAGTACTTC.

The rearrangement links TRBV19 to TRBJ1-5; D may be TRBD1 (6 bases). Per the germline V gene, CDR1 is LNHDA and CDR2 is SQIVND (reference sequence). The V and J ends lost 0 bases and 0 bases respectively, with 18 bases between them. There are 19 residues in the CDR3. The CDR3 DNA reads TGTGCCAGTAGTATAGACGCGTCTTTTGGGGGCTATAGCAATCAGCCCCAGCATTTT. This sequence encodes CASSIDASFGGYSNQPQHF.